The next 15 T cell receptor beta chains were all read from a single sample in a study of blood T cell repertoires in COVID-19. The protocol was immunoSEQ multiplex PCR, while the TCRdb copy is restricted to in-frame clones and leaves out a portion. This sample has about 130,000 clones, with around 83% found just once. Sequencing was carried out using PBMCs or T cells enriched from blood (not recorded which). The receptor source for this set is a man aged 25 to 40 who had recovered from COVID-19.

This clone was recorded once. The J gene is TRBJ2-1, the V gene TRBV5-1; D unresolved. CDR1 and CDR2 (germline): SGHRS, YFSETQ. Deletions cut 0 bases from V and 0 bases from J, with 7 bases between. The CDR3 consists of 15 residues. DNA for the CDR3: TGCGCCAGCAGCTTGGAGGTAGCCTCCTACAATGAGCAGTTCTTC. Amino acids: CASSLEVASYNEQFF.

This clone was detected once. CDR3 nucleotide sequence: TGTGCCAGCAGCTGGGTCTTGGGGGCTACAGATACGCAGTATTTT. This translates into CASSWVLGATDTQYF. J is TRBJ2-3 and V is TRBV5-8; weak D call: TRBD1 (6 bases). This CDR3 is built from 15 residues. V was pared by 3 bases and J by 3 bases, with 14 bases between. The germline V gene encodes CDR1 SGHTS and CDR2 YDEGEE.

The rearrangement uses TRBV4-1 and TRBJ2-5; D might be TRBD2 (7 bases). This CDR3 region has 14 residues. Germline V CDR1 and CDR2: MGHRA, YSYEKL. V lost 4 bases to trimming and J lost 4 bases, with 13 bases between them. The CDR3 is CASSPRGGRETQYF. DNA of the CDR3: TGCGCCAGCAGCCCCAGGGGCGGGAGAGAGACCCAGTACTTC.

This sequence joins TRBV5-1 and TRBJ2-3, with TRBD2 identical over 13 bases. This CDR3 is built from 17 residues. Germline trimming cut 3 bases from V and 6 bases from J; bases unmatched to any gene: 10. The germline V gene encodes CDR1 SGHRS and CDR2 YFSETQ. The DNA of the CDR3 is TGCGCCAGCAGCTGGACTAGCGGGAGTACCCCGGGGGATACGCAGTATTTT. Translating gives CASSWTSGSTPGDTQYF. Combining the CDR3 with reference TRBV5-1 and TRBJ2-3 gives the whole variable domain KAGVTQTPRYLIKTRGQQVTLSCSPISGHRSVSWYQQTPGQGLQFLFEYFSETQRNKGNFPGRFSGRQFSNSRSEMNVSTLELGDSALYLCASSWTSGSTPGDTQYFGPGTRLTVL.

As DNA, the CDR3 is TGTGCCAGCAGCGCGACAGGGAGGCATCAGCCCCAGCATTTT. Translated: CASSATGRHQPQHF. The V gene is TRBV7-9, the J gene TRBJ1-5; TRBD1 matches at 7 bases. This CDR3 is built from 14 residues. From germline, CDR1 is SEHNR and CDR2 FQNEAQ (reference sequence). The V gene end was trimmed by 5 bases and the J gene end by 5 bases; junction bases not matched to a gene: 6. The complete variable domain, with remaining parts taken from reference TRBV7-9 and TRBJ1-5, reads DTGVSQNPRHKITKRGQNVTFRCDPISEHNRLYWYRQTLGQGPEFLTYFQNEAQLEKSRLLSDRFSAERPKGSFSTLEIQRTEQGDSAMYLCASSATGRHQPQHFGDGTRLSIL.

This chain joins TRBV19 and TRBJ1-4, with 8 bases fitting TRBD1. This CDR3 has 14 amino acids. Unmatched junction bases numbered 5, after V lost 3 bases and J lost 8 bases. Germline CDR1 reads LNHDA; CDR2 reads SQIVND (reference sequence). The CDR3 nucleotides are TGTGCCAGTAGTATGACCAACAGGGGGGAAAAACTGTTTTTT. Its translation: CASSMTNRGEKLFF. The full variable domain, its missing parts supplied by reference TRBV19 and TRBJ1-4, is DGGITQSPKYLFRKEGQNVTLSCEQNLNHDAMYWYRQDPGQGLRLIYYSQIVNDFQKGDIAEGYSVSREKKESFPLTVTSAQKNPTAFYLCASSMTNRGEKLFFGSGTQLSVL.

This clone has a single count. This chain links TRBV11-2 with TRBJ2-6; 12 nucleotides agree with TRBD1. With V trimmed by 6 bases and J by 1 base, 7 bases remained unmatched. CDR1 and CDR2 (germline): SGHAT, FQNNGV. This CDR3 region has 18 residues. The CDR3 is CASRAPGQGASGANVLTF. The CDR3 DNA is TGTGCCAGCAGAGCTCCGGGACAGGGGGCTTCTGGGGCCAACGTCCTGACTTTC.

Only one count was recorded for this clone. The rearrangement joins TRBV4-1 to TRBJ2-7; TRBD1 is a possible D gene (7 bases). This CDR3 is 14 amino acids long. V was shortened by 2 bases and J by 7 bases, with 15 bases between the two germline ends. Germline V CDR1 and CDR2: MGHRA, YSYEKL. CDR3 sequence: CASSQTTGAGEQYV. The CDR3 nucleotides are TGCGCCAGCAGCCAAACTACAGGGGCGGGGGAGCAGTACGTC.

The V gene is TRBV6-1, the J gene TRBJ2-3; 7 nucleotides align to TRBD1. V lost 3 bases and J lost 0; bases outside the gene matches: 6. CDR3 length: 16 residues. The germline V gene encodes CDR1 MNHNS and CDR2 SASEGT. The CDR3 DNA follows: TGTGCCAGCAGTGACCTCCGACAGGGTAGCACAGATACGCAGTATTTT. As protein: CASSDLRQGSTDTQYF.

This sequence joins TRBV5-5 and TRBJ2-6; possible D gene TRBD1, 5 bases. From germline, CDR1 is SGHKS and CDR2 YYEKEE (reference sequence). This CDR3 region has 15 residues. V lost 4 bases and J lost 0, with 8 bases in between. The CDR3 loop is CASSLQVSGANVLTF. Here the CDR3 DNA reads TGTGCCAGCAGCCTACAGGTCTCTGGGGCCAACGTCCTGACTTTC.

This clone has more than one count but fewer than ten. This chain connects TRBV5-4 to TRBJ1-4, with D possibly being TRBD1 (6 bases). Germline CDR1 reads SGHNT; CDR2 reads YYREEE (reference sequence). Trimming removed 4 bases from V and 0 bases from J, with 10 bases in between. This CDR3 has 15 residues. The CDR3 sequence: CASSLTGATNEKLFF. The CDR3 nucleotides read TGTGCCAGCAGCCTGACAGGAGCAACTAATGAAAAACTGTTTTTT.

The count of this clone is one. The CDR3 region is CASSLMQGYQPQHF. The DNA of the CDR3 is TGTGCCAGCAGCTTAATGCAGGGATATCAGCCCCAGCATTTT. The gene calls are TRBV7-2 and TRBJ1-5; a possible D gene is TRBD1 (5 bases). The V and J ends lost 2 bases and 5 bases respectively, with 10 bases between them. CDR3 length: 14 amino acids. Germline CDR1 SGHTA, CDR2 FQGNSA.

The chain carries TRBV6-5 and TRBJ2-1; 8 bases map to TRBD2. V lost 2 bases, J lost 6 bases, and 3 bases stayed unmatched. Germline values: CDR1 MNHEY, CDR2 SVGAGI. There are 14 residues in the CDR3. CDR3: CASSYREGPNEQFF. The CDR3 DNA is TGTGCCAGCAGTTACCGGGAGGGGCCCAATGAGCAGTTCTTC.

On this clone: Distinct nucleotide sequences in the sample also encode this CDR3. V is TRBV5-1 and J is TRBJ2-1; 8 nucleotides match TRBD2. J was trimmed by 0 bases and V by 0 bases; bases with no gene match: 2. Germline V gene sequence: CDR1 SGHRS, CDR2 YFSETQ. CDR3 length: 16 amino acids. CDR3 sequence (DNA): TGCGCCAGCAGCTTGGGACTAGCGAGCTCCTACAATGAGCAGTTCTTC. Translating it yields CASSLGLASSYNEQFF.

The chain joins TRBV7-3 to TRBJ2-3; D is perhaps TRBD2 (5 bases). Looked up from germline, CDR1 is SGHTA and CDR2 is FQGTGA. Trimming removed 1 base at V and 0 bases at J, with 5 bases between. The CDR3 is 14 residues long. The CDR3 region has the DNA TGTGCCAGCAGCTTAAGAGGGAGCACAGATACGCAGTATTTT. The encoded protein is CASSLRGSTDTQYF.